This T cell receptor beta chain was captured by sequencing in a study of lymphopenia after photon versus proton radiotherapy. The CDR3 contains 15 residues. CDR1 GTSNPN and CDR2 SVGIG come from the germline V gene (reference sequence). V lost 4 bases and J 0 bases, leaving 15 bases between the germline ends. Study findings and constraints: Oligoclonal CD8+ Temra expansion after nadir drove photon patients' diversity drop. Better survival with proton therapy was suggested as possible, not demonstrated. Photon-treated patients lost naive T cells and TCR diversity; proton-treated stayed stable. Post-nadir TCR diversity decline inversely tracked overall survival among those who died.

This clone was recorded once. Its target is unknown. The data were produced by immunoSEQ multiplex PCR, yet TCRdb's version contains in-frame clones alone and is incomplete. The sample includes under 35,000 clones, 85% to 90% of them seen just once. This sequence was found in a woman aged 70-85 years with pancreatic cancer. Some clones in this sample may be carry-over from other donors' samples. V is TRBV30 and J is TRBJ1-1; D perhaps matches TRBD1 (5 bases). Specimen: peripheral blood, collected from a patient treated with proton-based radiotherapy. CDR3 protein: CAWTRAGPLNTEAFF. The CDR3 DNA reads as TGTGCCTGGACCAGGGCGGGGCCCTTGAACACTGAAGCTTTCTTT.